The rows below give T cell receptor beta chains drawn from one sample of a study of blood T cell repertoires in COVID-19. The protocol was immunoSEQ multiplex PCR, while the TCRdb copy is restricted to in-frame clones and leaves out a portion. The table has a few hundred thousand clones, nearly 90% seen once. Material for sequencing was PBMCs or T cells enriched from blood (not recorded which). The receptors derive from an older woman who had recovered from COVID-19. Each CDR3 is given with its conserved first and last residue. A row's size may be missing; if present it is once, few, many or a size class.

size	V	J	CDR3
NA	TRBV5-5	TRBJ2-7	CASTPLVSGYEQYF
NA	TRBV5-1	TRBJ2-5	CASSRSGDLQETQYF
NA	TRBV27	TRBJ2-3	CASSGGGLAADTQYF
NA	TRBV29-1	TRBJ2-1	CSADRDEQFF
NA	TRBV5-4	TRBJ2-7	CASSLAGGSGNEQYF
NA	TRBV7-8	TRBJ1-5	CASSVGTGGYQPQHF
NA	TRBV29-1	TRBJ2-3	CSVEYGADTQYF
NA	TRBV5-1	TRBJ2-7	CASSRWTGSTYEQYF
NA	TRBV21-1	TRBJ2-7	CASSNQGYEQYF
NA	TRBV30	TRBJ2-7	CAWSVRRSGLEYF
few	TRBV5-3	TRBJ1-1	CARSFHGQGAVSVNTEAFF
NA	TRBV28	TRBJ1-5	CASRKTGWSNQPQHF
NA	TRBV7-9	TRBJ2-7	CASSFGGQTYEQYF
few	TRBV6-5	TRBJ1-1	CASSDYRGMNTEAFF
NA	TRBV28	TRBJ1-4	CASSFERFGEKLFF